What follows are 27 T cell receptor beta chains derived from one specimen sequenced in a study of blood T cell repertoires in COVID-19. The data were produced by immunoSEQ multiplex PCR, yet TCRdb's version contains in-frame clones alone and is incomplete. This table holds around 270,000 clones, about 91% found once. Sequences were obtained from peripheral blood. Source of these receptors: a young adult with COVID-19, enrolled during active disease.

CDR3 DNA: TGTGCTACCAATTATGGCGGGAGGATGGAGACCCAGTACTTC. Its translation is CATNYGGRMETQYF. The chain carries TRBV2 and TRBJ2-5, with 8 nucleotides matching TRBD2. The CDR3 runs to 14 residues. Germline V gene lookup returns CDR1 SNHLY and CDR2 FYNNEI.

V gene TRBV25-1 combines with J gene TRBJ1-2; weak D call: TRBD1 (5 bases). The germline V gene encodes CDR1 MGHDK and CDR2 SYGVNS. The CDR3 loop spans 14 amino acids. V was cut by 1 base and J by 7 bases, with 13 bases left in between. CDR3 bases: TGTGCCAGCAGTGAATCAAGGGGTGTGGGTGGCTACACCTTC. Its protein is CASSESRGVGGYTF.

This chain connects TRBV6-5 to TRBJ2-1; D perhaps matches TRBD2 (6 bases). Germline-derived CDR1 and CDR2 are MNHEY and SVGAGI. CDR3 length: 14 residues. Trimming took 7 bases from V and 4 from J, leaving 14 bases between them. CDR3 in amino acids: CASNQGLTYNEQFF. The DNA for the CDR3 is TGTGCCAGCAACCAAGGACTAACTTACAATGAGCAGTTCTTC.

The chain links TRBV24-1 to TRBJ1-3, with 9 nucleotides matching TRBD1. This CDR3 region has 14 residues. Germline V lookup: CDR1 KGHDR, CDR2 SFDVKD. The ends lost 12 bases at V and 7 bases at J; junction bases unmatched: 12. The CDR3 coding sequence is TGTGCCCCCAAGGTCCAGACAGGGGGGAACACCATATATTTT. Translation: CAPKVQTGGNTIYF.

The chain links TRBV28 to TRBJ2-1, with D unclear. The V end was cut by 3 bases, the J end by 5 bases, with 11 bases between. The CDR3 sequence is 14 residues long. CDR1 and CDR2 from the germline V gene are MDHEN and SYDVKM. CDR3 region: CASSFLSRDNEQFF. The CDR3 region has the DNA TGTGCCAGCAGTTTCCTATCCCGGGACAATGAGCAGTTCTTC. The variable domain in full, with the rest retrieved from reference TRBV28 and TRBJ2-1, is DVKVTQSSRYLVKRTGEKVFLECVQDMDHENMFWYRQDPGLGLRLIYFSYDVKMKEKGDIPEGYSVSREKKERFSLILESASTNQTSMYLCASSFLSRDNEQFFGPGTRLTVL.

This clone was observed once. CDR3 protein: CASKGVGNSPLHF. For the CDR3, the DNA is TGTGCCAGCAAGGGGGTAGGGAATTCACCCCTCCACTTT. The rearrangement links TRBV28 to TRBJ1-6, with D possibly being TRBD1 (6 bases). The V and J ends lost 7 bases and 7 bases respectively, with 11 bases between them. Germline CDR1 reads MDHEN; CDR2 reads SYDVKM. The CDR3 has 13 residues.

A single count supports this clone. The genes are TRBV6-5 and TRBJ2-3; D perhaps matches TRBD1 (6 bases). The CDR3 is 15 amino acids. V was cut by 2 bases and J by 6 bases, with 15 bases left in between. The germline gives CDR1 MNHEY, CDR2 SVGAGI. The CDR3 region is CASSYVQGVRDTQYF. As DNA, the CDR3 is TGTGCCAGCAGTTACGTACAGGGTGTCAGGGATACGCAGTATTTT.

The chain couples TRBV19 to TRBJ1-1, with D perhaps TRBD1 (6 bases). CDR1 and CDR2 (germline): LNHDA, SQIVND (reference sequence). V lost 3 bases to trimming and J lost 11 bases, with 13 bases between them. This CDR3 is 12 amino acids long. CDR3 sequence: CASSIPGAPAFF. DNA of the CDR3: TGTGCCAGTAGTATTCCAGGGGCGCCGGCTTTCTTT.

This clone showed up just once. J is TRBJ2-2 and V is TRBV10-3; TRBD1 matches at 8 bases. The CDR3 runs 13 residues. Germline values: CDR1 ENHRY, CDR2 SYGVKD. Losses at the gene ends were 6 bases for V and 7 bases for J; bases not matched to a gene: 4. CDR3 residues: CAIRGQAGGELFF. DNA of the CDR3: TGTGCCATCAGGGGACAGGCTGGCGGGGAGCTGTTTTTT.

This clone was detected a few times. V gene TRBV4-3 combines with J gene TRBJ2-1; the D gene is possibly TRBD2 (5 bases). The CDR3 loop spans 15 amino acids. The ends were cut back, 1 base at V and 0 bases at J, with 7 bases in the middle. Germline values: CDR1 LGHNA, CDR2 YSLEER. The CDR3 nucleotides are TGCGCCAGCAGCCAAGGGACTCCCTCCTACAATGAGCAGTTCTTC. This gives the protein CASSQGTPSYNEQFF.

This chain connects TRBV2 to TRBJ1-2, with D unclear. Looked up from germline, CDR1 is SNHLY and CDR2 is FYNNEI. This CDR3 is built from 14 residues. The V gene lost 5 bases and the J gene lost 0 bases, with 10 bases spanning the gap. The CDR3 DNA reads TGTGCCAGCAGTCTCTGGGGAGCTAACTATGGCTACACCTTC. This sequence encodes CASSLWGANYGYTF. The whole variable domain, remainder taken from reference TRBV2 and TRBJ1-2, is EPEVTQTPSHQVTQMGQEVILRCVPISNHLYFYWYRQILGQKVEFLVSFYNNEISEKSEIFDDQFSVERPDGSNFTLKIRSTKLEDSAMYFCASSLWGANYGYTFGSGTRLTVV.

V and J are TRBV11-2 and TRBJ2-7; TRBD2 matches at 8 bases. This CDR3 comprises 15 residues. The ends lost 5 bases at V and 2 bases at J; junction bases unmatched: 8. Per germline, CDR1 SGHAT and CDR2 FQNNGV. CDR3 amino acids: CASSPLPGGPYEQYF. CDR3 sequence (DNA): TGTGCCAGCAGCCCCTTGCCGGGAGGGCCCTACGAGCAGTACTTC.

V and J are TRBV5-1 and TRBJ1-3; 7 nucleotides align to TRBD1. With V trimmed by 4 bases and J by 1 base, 8 bases remained unmatched. Germline V gives CDR1 SGHRS, CDR2 YFSETQ. The CDR3 length is 16 residues. CDR3 coding DNA: TGCGCCAGCAGCCTAGCCGCGGGACAGTCTGGAAACACCATATATTTT. This codes for CASSLAAGQSGNTIYF.

The chain couples TRBV4-3 to TRBJ2-2; D not resolved. Trimming took 3 bases from V and 3 from J, leaving 14 bases between them. The germline gives CDR1 LGHNA, CDR2 YSLEER. CDR3 length equals 16 residues. CDR3 protein: CASSQALPSYTGELFF. CDR3 in DNA: TGCGCCAGCAGCCAGGCTCTTCCTTCTTACACCGGGGAGCTGTTTTTT.

CDR3 loop: CASSLAGTGGDEQYF. The DNA for the CDR3 is TGCGCCAGCAGCTTGGCAGGGACAGGGGGCGACGAGCAGTACTTC. The genes are TRBV5-1 and TRBJ2-7, with 12 bases identical to TRBD1. Germline CDR1 SGHRS, CDR2 YFSETQ. The CDR3 is 15 residues long. The junction had 3 bases not matched to a gene; V was cut back by 0 bases and J by 5 bases.

This chain links TRBV6-2 or TRBV6-3 with TRBJ2-7, with 8 bases identical to TRBD2. Germline lookup yields CDR1 MNHEY and CDR2 SVGEGT. The CDR3 totals 15 residues. The V and J ends lost 3 bases and 3 bases, in that order; junction bases with no gene match: 7. The CDR3 region has the DNA TGTGCCAGCAGTTATCTAGCGGGTGTCTACTACGAGCAGTACTTC. Protein sequence: CASSYLAGVYYEQYF.

This chain connects TRBV7-9 to TRBJ2-5; 9 nucleotides line up with TRBD1. V shed 1 base, J shed 5 bases, and the junction held 5 bases outside the gene matches. Germline V CDR1 and CDR2: SEHNR, FQNEAQ (reference sequence). The CDR3 spans 15 residues. The CDR3 sequence: CASSLVQGARETQYF. The CDR3 nucleotides read TGTGCCAGCAGCTTAGTACAGGGGGCGCGGGAGACCCAGTACTTC.

Only one count was recorded for this clone. The chain has TRBV9 and TRBJ1-6; 8 nucleotides line up with TRBD1. Losses at the gene ends were 3 bases for V and 10 bases for J; bases not matched to a gene: 15. CDR3 length: 17 residues. Germline CDR1 and CDR2: SGDLS and YYNGEE. The CDR3 here is CASSERPGGAGYSPLHF. CDR3 nucleotide sequence: TGTGCCAGCAGCGAGAGACCAGGGGGCGCTGGGTACTCACCCCTCCACTTT.

V is TRBV3-1 (or the pseudogene TRBV3-2) and J is TRBJ2-3, with D tentatively TRBD1 (7 bases). Germline V CDR1 and CDR2: LGHDT, YNNKEL (reference sequence). Trimming took 5 bases from V and 4 from J, leaving 19 bases between them. The CDR3 spans 16 residues. CDR3 in amino acids: CASSAPRGTAADTQYF. The CDR3 DNA follows: TGTGCCAGCAGCGCACCCCGGGGGACAGCCGCAGATACGCAGTATTTT.

The V gene is TRBV11-2, the J gene TRBJ1-1, with D uncertain. This CDR3 has 14 amino acids. Looked up from germline, CDR1 is SGHAT and CDR2 is FQNNGV. The V end was cut by 5 bases, the J end by 2 bases, with 12 bases between. The CDR3 DNA is TGTGCCAGCAGCATACAGAAACCAAACACTGAAGCTTTCTTT. Translating gives CASSIQKPNTEAFF.

V is TRBV27 and J is TRBJ1-2; a weak D match, TRBD1 (6 bases). The CDR3 sequence is 13 residues long. CDR1 is MNHEY, CDR2 SMNVEV, per germline (reference sequence). V lost 5 bases and J lost 3, with 10 bases in between. The CDR3 here is CASSQGQHYGYTF. CDR3 sequence (DNA): TGTGCCAGCAGTCAAGGACAGCACTATGGCTACACCTTC.

The chain has TRBV4-2 and TRBJ2-1; tentative D call: TRBD2 (5 bases). The CDR3 consists of 15 residues. CDR1 LGHNA and CDR2 YNFKEQ come from the germline V gene. V was pared by 0 bases and J by 8 bases, with 14 bases between. The CDR3 DNA reads TGTGCCAGCAGCCAAGATCCCACTAGACCTGATGAGCAGTTCTTC. This translates into CASSQDPTRPDEQFF.

The chain couples TRBV28 to TRBJ2-1; TRBD1 agrees at 12 bases. V trimming: 4 bases; J trimming: 9 bases; junction bases outside the gene matches: 7. The germline V gene encodes CDR1 MDHEN and CDR2 SYDVKM. The CDR3 length is 15 residues. The CDR3 sequence is CASSSSGQGAGEQFF. DNA for the CDR3: TGTGCCAGCAGTTCCTCGGGACAGGGGGCGGGTGAGCAGTTCTTC.

The chain couples TRBV5-5 to TRBJ1-1, with a possible D match to TRBD1 (5 bases). Trimming removed 0 bases at V and 7 bases at J, with 10 bases between. CDR3 length: 13 amino acids. Germline V gene sequence: CDR1 SGHKS, CDR2 YYEKEE (reference sequence). The CDR3 sequence is CASSLESGLEAFF. The CDR3 DNA reads as TGTGCCAGCAGCTTGGAATCAGGGCTTGAAGCTTTCTTT.

The chain combines TRBV5-1 with TRBJ2-1; 11 bases agree with TRBD2. The germline V gene has CDR1 SGHRS and CDR2 YFSETQ. The CDR3 contains 16 residues. The V segment lost 0 bases and the J segment 9 bases; nucleotides outside the gene matches: 8. The CDR3 reads CASSLAGLAGEVEQFF. The CDR3 DNA reads TGCGCCAGCAGCTTGGCAGGACTAGCGGGTGAGGTTGAGCAGTTCTTC. The full variable domain, completed using reference TRBV5-1 and TRBJ2-1, is KAGVTQTPRYLIKTRGQQVTLSCSPISGHRSVSWYQQTPGQGLQFLFEYFSETQRNKGNFPGRFSGRQFSNSRSEMNVSTLELGDSALYLCASSLAGLAGEVEQFFGPGTRLTVL.

The chain uses TRBV15 and TRBJ1-3; perhaps TRBD1 as D (5 bases). Trimming removed 1 base at V and 4 bases at J, with 11 bases between. The CDR3 consists of 15 residues. Germline assignment: CDR1 LNHNV and CDR2 YYDKDF (reference sequence). The CDR3 reads CATSRGGTDGNTIYF. The CDR3 DNA follows: TGTGCCACCAGCAGAGGGGGCACGGACGGAAACACCATATATTTT.

This clone occurred a few times. The chain uses TRBV5-1 and TRBJ2-7; 9 bases agree with TRBD2. The germline V gene encodes CDR1 SGHRS and CDR2 YFSETQ. V was clipped by 1 base and J by 7 bases; unmatched bases: 6. The CDR3 consists of 14 residues. The CDR3 spells CASSLNPAGGEQYF. In nucleotides, the CDR3 is TGCGCCAGCAGCTTGAACCCGGCGGGAGGGGAGCAGTACTTC.